This TCR beta chain comes out of a study of blood T cell repertoires in COVID-19. Looking at the study overall: COVID-19 samples collected from the United States, Italy and Spain covered acute and convalescent phases. Sources were T cells, B-cell-depleted T cells, or PBMCs; the material itself was cDNA or gDNA.

Assay used: immunoSEQ multiplex PCR; TCRdb lists only in-frame clones, some missing. Found here are 150,000 to 200,000 clones, roughly 74% of them singletons; the top ten hold 14%. This clone was counted between two and nine times. Trimming pared 5 bases from V and 6 bases from J, leaving 11 bases between. The germline CDR1 and CDR2 sequences are SGHRS and YFSETQ. There are 12 residues in the CDR3. The genes are TRBV5-1 and TRBJ1-1, with TRBD1 as a possible D gene (5 bases). Sample: peripheral blood. The sequence came from an elderly woman with acute or convalescent COVID-19. CDR3 sequence reads: CASRGVLAEAFF. The CDR3 DNA is TGCGCCAGCAGAGGGGTGCTTGCTGAAGCTTTCTTT.